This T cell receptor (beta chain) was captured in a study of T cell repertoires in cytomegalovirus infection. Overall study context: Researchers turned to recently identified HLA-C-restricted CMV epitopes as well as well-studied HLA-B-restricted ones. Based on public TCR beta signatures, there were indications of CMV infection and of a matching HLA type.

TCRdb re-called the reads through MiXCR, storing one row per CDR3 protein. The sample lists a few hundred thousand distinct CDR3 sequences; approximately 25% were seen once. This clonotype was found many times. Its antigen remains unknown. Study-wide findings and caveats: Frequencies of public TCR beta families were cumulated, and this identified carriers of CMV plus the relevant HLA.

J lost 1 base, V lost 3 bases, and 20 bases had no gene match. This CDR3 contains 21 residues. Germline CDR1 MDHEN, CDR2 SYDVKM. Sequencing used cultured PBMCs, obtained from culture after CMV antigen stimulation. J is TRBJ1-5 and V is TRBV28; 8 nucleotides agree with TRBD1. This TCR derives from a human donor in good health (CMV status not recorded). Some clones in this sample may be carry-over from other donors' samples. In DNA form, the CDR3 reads TGTGCCAGCAGTTTGTCCCTGATAGGAAGACAGGGGAGGTTGAGCAATCAGCCCCAGCATTTT. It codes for CASSLSLIGRQGRLSNQPQHF.